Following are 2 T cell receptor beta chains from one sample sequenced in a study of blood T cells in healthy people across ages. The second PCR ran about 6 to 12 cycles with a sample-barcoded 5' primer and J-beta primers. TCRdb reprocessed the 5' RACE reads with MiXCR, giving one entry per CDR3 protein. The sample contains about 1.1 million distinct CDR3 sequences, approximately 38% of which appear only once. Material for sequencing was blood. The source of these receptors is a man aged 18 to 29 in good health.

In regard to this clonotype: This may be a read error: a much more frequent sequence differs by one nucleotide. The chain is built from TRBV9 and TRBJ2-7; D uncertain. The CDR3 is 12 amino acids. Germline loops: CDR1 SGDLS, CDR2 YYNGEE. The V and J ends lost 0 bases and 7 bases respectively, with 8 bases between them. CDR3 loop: CASSVGEREQYF. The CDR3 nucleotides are TGTGCCAGCAGCGTAGGCGAGCGTGAGCAGTACTTC.

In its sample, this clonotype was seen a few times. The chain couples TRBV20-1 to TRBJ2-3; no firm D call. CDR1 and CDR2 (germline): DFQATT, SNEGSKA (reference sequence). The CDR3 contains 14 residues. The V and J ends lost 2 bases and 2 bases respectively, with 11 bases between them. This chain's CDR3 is CSARTARTTDTQYF. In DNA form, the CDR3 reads TGCAGTGCTAGAACCGCGAGGACCACAGATACGCAGTATTTT.